The next 6 T cell receptor beta chains were all read from a single sample in a study of blood T cell repertoires in COVID-19. This table comes from immunoSEQ multiplex PCR, and its TCRdb copy is limited to in-frame clones, with some not included. There are some 100,000 clones in the sample; 70% to 90% occur only once, and about 8% lies in the top ten. Sequenced material: peripheral blood. Source of these receptors: a woman aged 70-85 years with acute or convalescent COVID-19.

J is TRBJ2-7 and V is TRBV27; TRBD2 matches 7 bases. CDR3 length equals 13 residues. CDR1 is MNHEY and CDR2 is SMNVEV in the germline V gene (reference sequence). V dropped 8 bases and J dropped 6; count of bases not matched to a gene: 10. DNA of the CDR3: TGTGCCAGCGCCTACCGGGGGGTCGGCGAGCAGTACTTC. This encodes CASAYRGVGEQYF.

This clone occurred once. The V call is TRBV6-6, the J call TRBJ2-2; 9 bases line up with TRBD1. Unmatched junction bases numbered 10, after V lost 5 bases and J lost 6 bases. Germline CDR1 and CDR2: MNHNY and SVGAGI (reference sequence). The CDR3 consists of 16 residues. CDR3 nucleotide sequence: TGTGCCAGCAGTACTCGGACAGGGGCGAGGGCCGGGGAGCTGTTTTTT. Translating gives CASSTRTGARAGELFF.

This clone appeared a few times. This chain connects TRBV27 to TRBJ2-3, with 8 bases fitting TRBD2. The CDR3 is made up of 21 amino acids. Per germline, CDR1 MNHEY and CDR2 SMNVEV (reference sequence). V lost 5 bases and J lost 0; bases outside the gene matches: 22. CDR3 DNA sequence: TGTGCCAGCAGTCATTTGGGTAGCGGGATATCCCGCTTGGGTAGCACAGATACGCAGTATTTT. Encoded protein: CASSHLGSGISRLGSTDTQYF.

CDR3 coding DNA: TGTGCCAGCAGCTTGGCTTTCAGCCACCGGGCTAACTATGGCTACACCTTC. Protein product: CASSLAFSHRANYGYTF. V usage is TRBV5-4 and J usage is TRBJ1-2; D is undetermined. V was shortened by 0 bases and J by 0 bases, with 15 bases between the two germline ends. The CDR3 runs to 17 residues. Germline V gene data show CDR1 as SGHNT and CDR2 as YYREEE (reference sequence).

V gene TRBV9 combines with J gene TRBJ2-3; D may be TRBD2 (6 bases). The germline gives CDR1 SGDLS, CDR2 YYNGEE. The CDR3 loop spans 14 amino acids. Trimming left V 4 bases short and J 6 bases short, with 15 bases between. This CDR3 is CASSQGRGKDTQYF. The CDR3 DNA sequence: TGTGCCAGCAGCCAGGGCCGGGGGAAGGATACGCAGTATTTT.

This clone occurred once. This sequence joins TRBV19 and TRBJ2-1; 14 bases fit TRBD2. This CDR3 comprises 19 residues. Unmatched junction bases numbered 11, after V lost 3 bases and J lost 4 bases. Per germline, CDR1 LNHDA and CDR2 SQIVND (reference sequence). CDR3 loop: CASSITTSGLAGGYNEQFF. CDR3 coding DNA: TGTGCCAGTAGTATTACCACAAGCGGACTAGCGGGAGGTTACAATGAGCAGTTCTTC.